This T cell receptor beta chain emerged from a study of Graves' ophthalmopathy and Graves' hyperthyroidism. Amplification of TCR beta CDR3 regions used RNA transcripts. Following a first-round RT-PCR that used HTBI primers, a second-round multiplex PCR was carried out. In TCRdb, the multiplex PCR reads were re-called with MiXCR into one record per CDR3 protein. The table shows hundreds of thousands of distinct CDR3 sequences, with about two fifths occurring only once. This clonotype was observed many times. Trimming removed 4 bases from V and 5 bases from J; junction bases left unmatched: 9. The CDR3 totals 15 residues. CDR1 and CDR2 from the germline V gene are ENHRY and SYGVKD.

The chain employs TRBV10-3 and TRBJ2-5, with 8 bases identical to TRBD2. What was sequenced was peripheral blood. The source of this sequence is an adult man with Graves' ophthalmopathy. CDR3: CAISASGGPRETQYF. The CDR3 bases are TGTGCCATCAGTGCCTCGGGGGGGCCTCGGGAGACCCAGTACTTC.